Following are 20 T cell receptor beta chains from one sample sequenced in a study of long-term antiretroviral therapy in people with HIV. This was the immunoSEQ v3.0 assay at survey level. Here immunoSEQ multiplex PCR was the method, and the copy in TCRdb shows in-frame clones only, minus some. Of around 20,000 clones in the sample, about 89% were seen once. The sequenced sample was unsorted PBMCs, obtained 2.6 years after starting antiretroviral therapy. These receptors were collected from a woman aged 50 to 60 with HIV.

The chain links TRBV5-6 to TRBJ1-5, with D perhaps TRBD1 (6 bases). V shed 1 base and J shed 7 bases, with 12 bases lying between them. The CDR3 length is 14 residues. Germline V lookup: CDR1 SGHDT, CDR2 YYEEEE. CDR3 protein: CASSLQRGNQPQHF. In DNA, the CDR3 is TGTGCCAGCAGCTTGCAAAGGGGGAACCAGCCCCAGCATTTT.

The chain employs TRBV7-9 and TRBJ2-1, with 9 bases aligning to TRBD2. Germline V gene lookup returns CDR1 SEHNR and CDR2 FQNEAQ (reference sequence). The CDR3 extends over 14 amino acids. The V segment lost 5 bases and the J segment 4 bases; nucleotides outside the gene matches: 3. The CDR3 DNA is TGTGCCAGCAGCGTTAGCGGGGGTTACAATGAGCAGTTCTTC. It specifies CASSVSGGYNEQFF.

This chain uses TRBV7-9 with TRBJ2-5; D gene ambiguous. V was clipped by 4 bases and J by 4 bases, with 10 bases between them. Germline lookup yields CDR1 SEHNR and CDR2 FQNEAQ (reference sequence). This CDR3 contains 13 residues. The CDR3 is CASSWADLETQYF. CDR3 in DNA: TGTGCCAGCAGCTGGGCAGACTTAGAGACCCAGTACTTC.

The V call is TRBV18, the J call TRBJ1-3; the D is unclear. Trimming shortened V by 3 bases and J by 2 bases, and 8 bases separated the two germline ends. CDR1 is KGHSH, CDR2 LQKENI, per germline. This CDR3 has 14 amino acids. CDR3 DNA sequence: TGTGCCAGCTCACCTTCGGGTCCTGGAAACACCATATATTTT. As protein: CASSPSGPGNTIYF.

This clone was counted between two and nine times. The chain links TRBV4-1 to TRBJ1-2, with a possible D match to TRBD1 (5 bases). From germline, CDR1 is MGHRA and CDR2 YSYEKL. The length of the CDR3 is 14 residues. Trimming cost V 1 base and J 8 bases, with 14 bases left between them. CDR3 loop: CASSQVAGVLGYTF. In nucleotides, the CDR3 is TGCGCCAGCAGCCAAGTCGCGGGGGTCCTAGGCTACACCTTC.

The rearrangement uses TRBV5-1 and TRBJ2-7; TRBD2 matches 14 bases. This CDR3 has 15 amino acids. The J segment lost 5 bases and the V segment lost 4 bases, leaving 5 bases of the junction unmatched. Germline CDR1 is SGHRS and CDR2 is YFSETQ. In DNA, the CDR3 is TGCGCCAGCAGCGGGGGACTAGCGGGAGTAGACGAGCAGTACTTC. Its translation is CASSGGLAGVDEQYF.

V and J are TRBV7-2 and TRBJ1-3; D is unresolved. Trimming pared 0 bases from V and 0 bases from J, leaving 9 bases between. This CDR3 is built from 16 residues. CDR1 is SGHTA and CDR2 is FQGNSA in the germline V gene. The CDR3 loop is CASSLAAQFSGNTIYF. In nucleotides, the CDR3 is TGTGCCAGCAGCTTAGCGGCACAGTTCTCTGGAAACACCATATATTTT.

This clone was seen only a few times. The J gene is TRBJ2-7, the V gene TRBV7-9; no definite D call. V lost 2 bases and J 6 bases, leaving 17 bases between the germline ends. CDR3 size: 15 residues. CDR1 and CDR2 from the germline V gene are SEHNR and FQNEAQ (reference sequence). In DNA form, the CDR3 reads TGTGCCAGCAGCTTATCGGATGGATTGGACCTCGAGCAGTACTTC. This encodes CASSLSDGLDLEQYF. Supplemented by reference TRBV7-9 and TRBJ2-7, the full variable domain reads DTGVSQNPRHKITKRGQNVTFRCDPISEHNRLYWYRQTLGQGPEFLTYFQNEAQLEKSRLLSDRFSAERPKGSFSTLEIQRTEQGDSAMYLCASSLSDGLDLEQYFGPGTRLTVT.

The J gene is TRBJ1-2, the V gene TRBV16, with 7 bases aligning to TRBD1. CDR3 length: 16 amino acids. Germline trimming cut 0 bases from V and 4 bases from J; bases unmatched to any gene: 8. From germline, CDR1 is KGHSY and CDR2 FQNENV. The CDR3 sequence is CASSQSGVDRLYGYTF. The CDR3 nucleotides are TGTGCCAGCAGCCAATCAGGTGTGGACAGGCTCTATGGCTACACCTTC. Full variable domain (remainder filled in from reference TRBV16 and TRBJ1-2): GEEVAQTPKHLVRGEGQKAKLYCAPIKGHSYVFWYQQVLKNEFKFLISFQNENVFDETGMPKERFSAKCLPNSPCSLEIQATKLEDSAVYFCASSQSGVDRLYGYTFGSGTRLTVV.

The DNA for the CDR3 is TGTGCCAGCAGCTTAAGCGGGAGTATTTCCTACGAGCAGTACTTC. Translated: CASSLSGSISYEQYF. The chain joins TRBV5-4 to TRBJ2-7; TRBD2 agrees at 8 bases. Germline V lookup: CDR1 SGHNT, CDR2 YYREEE (reference sequence). Unmatched junction bases numbered 5, after V lost 2 bases and J lost 1 base. The CDR3 length is 15 residues. Complete variable domain (other parts from reference TRBV5-4 and TRBJ2-7): ETGVTQSPTHLIKTRGQQVTLRCSSQSGHNTVSWYQQALGQGPQFIFQYYREEENGRGNFPPRFSGLQFPNYSSELNVNALELDDSALYLCASSLSGSISYEQYFGPGTRLTVT.

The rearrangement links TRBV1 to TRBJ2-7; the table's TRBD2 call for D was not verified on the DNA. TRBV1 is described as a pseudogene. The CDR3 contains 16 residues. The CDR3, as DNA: TGCACCAGCAGCCCAACTAGACTAGCGGGAGTGATCGAGCAGTACTTC. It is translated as CTSSPTRLAGVIEQYF.

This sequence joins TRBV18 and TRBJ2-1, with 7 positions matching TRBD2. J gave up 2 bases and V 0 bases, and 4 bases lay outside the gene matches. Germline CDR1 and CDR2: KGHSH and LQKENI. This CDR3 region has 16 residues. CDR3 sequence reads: CASSPPAGETYNEQFF. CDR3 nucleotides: TGTGCCAGCTCACCACCGGCGGGAGAAACCTACAATGAGCAGTTCTTC.

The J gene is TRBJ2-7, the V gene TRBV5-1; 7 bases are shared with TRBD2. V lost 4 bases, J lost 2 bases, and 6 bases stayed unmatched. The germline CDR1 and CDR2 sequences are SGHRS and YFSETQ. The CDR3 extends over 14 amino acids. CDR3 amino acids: CASSPGEGPYEQYF. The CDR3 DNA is TGCGCCAGCAGCCCCGGGGAGGGGCCCTACGAGCAGTACTTC.

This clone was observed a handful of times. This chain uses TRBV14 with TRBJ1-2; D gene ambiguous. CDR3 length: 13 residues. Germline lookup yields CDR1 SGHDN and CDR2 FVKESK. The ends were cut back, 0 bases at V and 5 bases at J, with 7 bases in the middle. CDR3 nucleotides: TGTGCCAGCAGCCAAGACGCGGATTATGGCTACACCTTC. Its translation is CASSQDADYGYTF.

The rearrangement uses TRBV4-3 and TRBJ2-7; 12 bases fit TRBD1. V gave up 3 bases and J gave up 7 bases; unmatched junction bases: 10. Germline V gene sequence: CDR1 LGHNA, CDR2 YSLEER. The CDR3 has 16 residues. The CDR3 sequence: CASSHTRDRGLGEQYF. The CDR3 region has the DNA TGCGCCAGCAGCCATACCCGGGACAGGGGGCTGGGGGAGCAGTACTTC.

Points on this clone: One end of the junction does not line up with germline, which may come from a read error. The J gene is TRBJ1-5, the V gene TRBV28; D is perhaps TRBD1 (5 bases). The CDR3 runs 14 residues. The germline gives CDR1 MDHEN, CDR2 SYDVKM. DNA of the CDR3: TGTGCCAGCAATTTACAGGTTATTCATCAGCCCCAGCATTTT. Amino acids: CASNLQVIHQPQHF.

The CDR3 spells CASSVGGSNTGELFF. For the CDR3, the DNA is TGTGCCAGCAGCGTCGGCGGCTCGAACACCGGGGAGCTGTTTTTT. V and J are TRBV9 and TRBJ2-2; D ambiguous. Looked up from germline, CDR1 is SGDLS and CDR2 is YYNGEE. With 2 bases removed from V and 0 bases from J, the gap between germline ends came to 8 bases. CDR3 length: 15 amino acids.

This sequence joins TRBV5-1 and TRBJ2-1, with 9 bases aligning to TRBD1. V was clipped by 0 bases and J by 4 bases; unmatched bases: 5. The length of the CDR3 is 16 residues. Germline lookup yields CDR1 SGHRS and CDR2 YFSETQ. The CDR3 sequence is CASSLDTGGAYNEQFF. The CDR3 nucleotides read TGCGCCAGCAGCTTGGATACAGGGGGCGCGTACAATGAGCAGTTCTTC.

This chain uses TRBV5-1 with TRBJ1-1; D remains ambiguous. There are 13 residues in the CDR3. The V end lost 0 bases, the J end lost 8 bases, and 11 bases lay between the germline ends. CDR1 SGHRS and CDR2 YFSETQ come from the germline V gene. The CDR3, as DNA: TGCGCCAGCAGCTTGGGTACGCACCTCGAAGCTTTCTTT. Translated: CASSLGTHLEAFF.

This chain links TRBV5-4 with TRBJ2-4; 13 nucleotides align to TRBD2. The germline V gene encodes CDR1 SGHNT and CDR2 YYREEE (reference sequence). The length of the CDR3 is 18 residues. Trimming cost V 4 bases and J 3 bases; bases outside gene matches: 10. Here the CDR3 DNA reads TGTGCCAGCAGCGCCGATACTAGCGGGAGGGTTGGCAAAAACATTCAGTACTTC. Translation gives CASSADTSGRVGKNIQYF.